The clone carrying this T cell receptor (beta chain) was detected a few times. V lost 0 bases, J lost 7 bases, and 15 bases lay in between. CDR3 length: 15 residues. Germline V gene lookup returns CDR1 SGHAT and CDR2 FQNNGV. The entry originates in a study of T cells in Graves' hyperthyroidism and ophthalmopathy. Researchers amplified the TCR beta CDR3 regions from RNA transcripts. TCR CDR3 underwent first-round RT-PCR with the HTBI primer set. TCRdb itself ran the multiplex PCR reads through MiXCR, one entry per CDR3 protein. The sample shows about 560,000 distinct CDR3 sequences, approximately 16% of them seen only once.

The TCR originated in a woman under 30 with Graves' hyperthyroidism. The material sequenced was blood. The chain couples TRBV11-2 to TRBJ1-2; D might be TRBD1 (6 bases). CDR3 coding DNA: TGTGCCAGCAGCTTAGAAGTCAGGGGTTTTGCTGGCTACACCTTC. This encodes CASSLEVRGFAGYTF.